This paragraph covers one T cell receptor (beta chain) sequence. The target antigen is unknown. This sample was included in a study of cytomegalovirus exposure and HLA in healthy donors. Study-level findings and limits: V- and J-gene trimming in TCR beta was tied to a missense DCLRE1C variant by an analysis performed later. An observed cluster of highly shared sequence variants was recorded as a likely sequencing artifact.

CDR1 is SGHNT and CDR2 is YENEEA in the germline V gene. J was trimmed by 5 bases and V by 3 bases; bases with no gene match: 3. The CDR3 runs 13 residues. A multiplex PCR was run with 60 Vbeta primers and 13 Jbeta primers. The table came from immunoSEQ multiplex PCR; TCRdb's copy has only in-frame clones and leaves some out. The sample has around 150,000 clones; approximately 80% are singletons. This TCR came from a man aged 40-50 years in good health and CMV-seronegative. Sequencing was carried out using PBMCs. The V and J genes are TRBV11-3 and TRBJ2-5, with TRBD1 identical over 7 bases. The CDR3 sequence is CASSFVQGETQYF. CDR3 bases: TGTGCCAGCAGCTTTGTACAGGGGGAGACCCAGTACTTC.